The rows below give T cell receptor beta chains drawn from one sample of a study of T cells in Graves' hyperthyroidism and ophthalmopathy. TCRdb recomputed calls from the multiplex PCR reads with MiXCR, one row per CDR3 protein. The top ten clones hold 13% of a sample with hundreds of thousands of distinct CDR3 sequences, 14% to 15% of them seen once. Sequenced: blood. These receptors all stem from a young man with Graves' ophthalmopathy. The conserved cysteine and the conserved F or W are not part of the CDR3 here. The order of the fields is V gene, CDR3 protein.

TRBV11-2,ASRLRGGLRDTEAF
TRBV6-2/TRBV6-3,ASSYWPAGGRPREQY
TRBV12-3/TRBV12-4,ASSLEGFEAF
TRBV10-3,AISERTANLNEQF
TRBV3-1,ASSQAREGGYT
TRBV3-1,ASSKDRGVYNEQF
TRBV27,ASSPRAGVSEAF
TRBV19,ASRYGQGNTDTQY
TRBV10-3,ATHSPGQGYEQY
TRBV6-6,ASSYSSGGFYEQY
TRBV29-1,SGGSTNSYNEQF
TRBV14,ASSPQRGQGARNEQF
TRBV24-1,ATSDLGLTGVTDTQY
TRBV7-6,ASSLGLAGPPWGDTQY
TRBV20-1,SARTLAGGGEQY
TRBV12-3/TRBV12-4,ASSFPPLGDTQY
TRBV30,AWSVYRGNNQPQH
TRBV3-1,ASSQPGLGIHEQY
TRBV6-1,ASSSGIYNEQF
TRBV24-1,ATSVSEYQETQY
TRBV11-2,ASSIRVSYEQY
TRBV18,ASSPVTRETQY
TRBV27,ASRRTGAGANVLT
TRBV3-1,ASSQEAPPKFQREQF
TRBV5-1,ASSLRQGANGEQF
TRBV6-6,ASSYSRGEATDTQY
TRBV18,ASSPPQGGSGYT
TRBV12-3/TRBV12-4,AAPHRGTGELF
TRBV7-8,ASSFPDLTYEQY
TRBV5-5,ASSSGWPSGADTQY
TRBV5-1,ASSFGGPYEQY
TRBV7-3,ASSFTGGTGELF
TRBV7-3,ASSLNGLAGGPRPYNEQF
TRBV4-1,ASSPERVRGETQY
TRBV12-3/TRBV12-4,ASSGGEGGRHEQY